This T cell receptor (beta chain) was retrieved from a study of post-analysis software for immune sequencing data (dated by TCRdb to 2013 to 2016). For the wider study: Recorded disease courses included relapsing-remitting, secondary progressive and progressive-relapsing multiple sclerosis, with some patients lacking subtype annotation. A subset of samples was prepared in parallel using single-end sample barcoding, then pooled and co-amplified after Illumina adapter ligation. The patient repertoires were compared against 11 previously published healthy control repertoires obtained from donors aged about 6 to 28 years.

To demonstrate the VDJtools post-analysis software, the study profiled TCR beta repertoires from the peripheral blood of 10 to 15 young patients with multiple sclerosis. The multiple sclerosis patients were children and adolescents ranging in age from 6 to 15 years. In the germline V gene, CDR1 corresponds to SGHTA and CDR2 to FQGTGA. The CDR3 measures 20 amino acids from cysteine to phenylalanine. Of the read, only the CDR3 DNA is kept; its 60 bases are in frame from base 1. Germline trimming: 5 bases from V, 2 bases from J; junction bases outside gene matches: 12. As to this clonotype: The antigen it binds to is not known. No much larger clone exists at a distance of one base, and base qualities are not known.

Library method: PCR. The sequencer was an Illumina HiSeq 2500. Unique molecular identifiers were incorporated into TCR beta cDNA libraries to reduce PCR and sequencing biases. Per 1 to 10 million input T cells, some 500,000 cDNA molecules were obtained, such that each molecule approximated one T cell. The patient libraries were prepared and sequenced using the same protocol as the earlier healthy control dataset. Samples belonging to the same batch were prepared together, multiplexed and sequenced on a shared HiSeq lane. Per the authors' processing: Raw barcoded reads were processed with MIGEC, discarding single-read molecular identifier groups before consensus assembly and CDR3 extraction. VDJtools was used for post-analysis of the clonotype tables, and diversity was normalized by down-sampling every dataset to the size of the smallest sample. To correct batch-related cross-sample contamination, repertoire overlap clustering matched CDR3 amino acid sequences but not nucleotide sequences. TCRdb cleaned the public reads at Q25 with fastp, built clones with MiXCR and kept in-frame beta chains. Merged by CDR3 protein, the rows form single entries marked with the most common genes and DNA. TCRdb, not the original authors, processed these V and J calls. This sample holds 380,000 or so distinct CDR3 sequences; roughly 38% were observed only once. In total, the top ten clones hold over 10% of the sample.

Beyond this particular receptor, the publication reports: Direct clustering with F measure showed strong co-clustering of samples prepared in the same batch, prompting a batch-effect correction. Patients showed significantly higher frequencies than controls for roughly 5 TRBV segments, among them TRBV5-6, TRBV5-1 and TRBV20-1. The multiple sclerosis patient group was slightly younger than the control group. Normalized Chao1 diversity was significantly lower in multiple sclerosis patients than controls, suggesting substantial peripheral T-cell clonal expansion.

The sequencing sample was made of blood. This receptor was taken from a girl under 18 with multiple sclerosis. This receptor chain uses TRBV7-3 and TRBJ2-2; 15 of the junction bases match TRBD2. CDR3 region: CASSPTGGTSGGPNTGELFF. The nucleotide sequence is TGTGCCAGCAGCCCTACCGGAGGGACTAGCGGGGGGCCAAACACCGGGGAGCTGTTTTTT.